The present T cell receptor (beta chain) was sequenced within a study of preoperative IRX-2 immunotherapy in early breast cancer. The treatment here: preoperative locoregional IRX-2 cytokine immunotherapy. The protocol was immunoSEQ multiplex PCR, while the TCRdb copy is restricted to in-frame clones and leaves out a portion. This sample yields 25,000 to 30,000 clones, of which roughly 89% are seen a single time; approximately 10% belongs to the top ten. The source of this sequence is a human donor with breast cancer. Sampling took place from a patient treated with IRX-2 immunotherapy.

The CDR3 nucleotides read TGTGCCAGCAGCGTAGAGATTTCCGCGCGCGGTGAAAAACTGTTTTTT. It is translated as CASSVEISARGEKLFF. The J gene is TRBJ1-4, the V gene TRBV9; D remains ambiguous. The germline gives CDR1 SGDLS, CDR2 YYNGEE. V lost 0 bases to trimming and J lost 7 bases, with 16 bases between them. There are 16 residues in the CDR3.